This T cell receptor beta chain was recorded in a study of blood T cell repertoires in COVID-19. Original analysis: Amplification of reference gene primers provided the estimated nucleated cell counts. Sequenced by immunoSEQ multiplex PCR; TCRdb stores in-frame clones only, minus some. V, J and clone size are those of that table, while D and trimming were read from the DNA. In the table there are some 170,000 clones, 75% to 90% of which are singletons. V was pared by 3 bases and J by 3 bases, with 12 bases between. The CDR3 is made up of 14 amino acids. The germline V gene encodes CDR1 LGHDT and CDR2 YNNKEL (reference sequence).

This receptor was taken from a man aged 40-49 years who had recovered from COVID-19. Sample: PBMCs or T cells enriched from blood (not recorded which). The chain uses TRBV3-1 (or the pseudogene TRBV3-2) and TRBJ2-7; a possible D gene is TRBD2 (6 bases). Written as DNA, the CDR3 is TGTGCCAGCAGCCACAGCGGGCGCGACTACGAGCAGTACTTC. Translated, it gives CASSHSGRDYEQYF.